This T cell receptor beta chain was recorded in a study of OX40 agonist ivuxolimab in advanced cancers. In the study overall: Dose-escalation patients suffered from hepatocellular carcinoma, melanoma, renal cell or head and neck cancer. Subjects had a mean age of roughly 60 years, with a range of roughly 20 to 79; more than 70% were male.

The V and J ends lost 2 bases and 5 bases respectively, with 15 bases between them. Germline CDR1 and CDR2: MDHEN and SYDVKM. The CDR3 length is 15 residues. Systemic immunosuppression or autoimmune disease history was grounds to exclude patients. The method was immunoSEQ multiplex PCR; TCRdb's version includes in-frame clones alone and lacks a portion of them. This sample has approximately 13,000 clones, with about 75% found just once. As regards this clone: Its antigen is unidentified.

Study-level points and caveats: Antigen specificity was not determined for the expanded peripheral T cells.

This TCR came from an adult with an advanced solid tumor such as melanoma, head and neck, liver or kidney cancer. The V call is TRBV28, the J call TRBJ1-2; possible D gene TRBD1, 6 bases. The source material was CD4+ or CD8+ T cells sorted from blood, sampled in a trial of the OX40 agonist ivuxolimab. The CDR3 loop reads CASSLHLQGKYGYTF. CDR3 coding DNA: TGTGCCAGCAGTTTACACCTCCAGGGGAAGTATGGCTACACCTTC.